This T cell receptor beta chain emerged from a study of cytomegalovirus exposure and HLA in healthy donors. Study as a whole: The same platform was used for the 95 to 150 validation repertoires and the approximately 670 first-cohort repertoires, a later analysis reported.

This table comes from immunoSEQ multiplex PCR, and its TCRdb copy is limited to in-frame clones, with some not included. In the table there are approximately 190,000 clones, more than 80% of which are singletons. As regards this clone: Its matching antigen is unknown.

The CDR3 covers 14 residues. In germline, CDR1 is SEHNR, CDR2 FQNEAQ (reference sequence). Trimming took 3 bases from V and 5 from J; bases not matched to a gene: 4. Findings and caveats of the study: The tendency of first-cohort TCR clusters to co-occur in the 120 or so validation repertoires was the finding of a later analysis. High sensitivity and specificity were reportedly achieved when the classifier diagnosed cytomegalovirus status. Listed as cytomegalovirus-associated were 150 to 200 TCR beta chains.

Sequenced material: PBMCs. The V and J genes are TRBV7-9 and TRBJ2-7; 10 nucleotides match TRBD1. This TCR was recovered from a man between 18 and 29 years old in good health and CMV-seropositive. CDR3 in amino acids: CASSLDRGWNEQYF. In DNA, the CDR3 is TGTGCCAGCAGCTTGGACAGGGGGTGGAACGAGCAGTACTTC.